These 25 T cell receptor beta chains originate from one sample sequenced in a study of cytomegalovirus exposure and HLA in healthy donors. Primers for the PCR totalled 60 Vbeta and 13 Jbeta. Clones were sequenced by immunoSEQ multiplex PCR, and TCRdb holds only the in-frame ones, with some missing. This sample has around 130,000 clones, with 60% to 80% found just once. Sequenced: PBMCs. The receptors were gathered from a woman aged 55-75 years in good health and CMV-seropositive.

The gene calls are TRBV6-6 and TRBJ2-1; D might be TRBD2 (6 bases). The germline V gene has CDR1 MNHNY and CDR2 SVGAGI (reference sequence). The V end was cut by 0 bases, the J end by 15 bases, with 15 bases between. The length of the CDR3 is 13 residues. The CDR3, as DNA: TGTGCCAGCAGTTACTCGAATCCTAGCGCGCTGTTCTTC. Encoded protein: CASSYSNPSALFF.

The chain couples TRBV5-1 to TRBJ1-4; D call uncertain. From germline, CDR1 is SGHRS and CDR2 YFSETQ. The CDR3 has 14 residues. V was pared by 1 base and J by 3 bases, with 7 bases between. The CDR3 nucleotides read TGCGCCAGCAGCTTGCAGGAACCTAATGAAAAACTGTTTTTT. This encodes CASSLQEPNEKLFF. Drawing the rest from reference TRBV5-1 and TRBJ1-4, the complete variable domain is KAGVTQTPRYLIKTRGQQVTLSCSPISGHRSVSWYQQTPGQGLQFLFEYFSETQRNKGNFPGRFSGRQFSNSRSEMNVSTLELGDSALYLCASSLQEPNEKLFFGSGTQLSVL.

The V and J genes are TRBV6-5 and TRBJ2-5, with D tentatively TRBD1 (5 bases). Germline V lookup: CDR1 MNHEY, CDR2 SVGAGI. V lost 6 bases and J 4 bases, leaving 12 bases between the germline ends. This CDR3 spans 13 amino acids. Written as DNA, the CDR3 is TGTGCCAGCAGCCCAGGGTGGAGAGAGACCCAGTACTTC. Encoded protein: CASSPGWRETQYF.

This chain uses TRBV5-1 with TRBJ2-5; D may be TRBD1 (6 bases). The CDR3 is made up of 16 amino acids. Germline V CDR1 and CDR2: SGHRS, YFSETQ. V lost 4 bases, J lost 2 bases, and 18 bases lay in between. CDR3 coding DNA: TGCGCCAGCAGCGTTGTTGGGGGCGAGGGGCAAGAGACCCAGTACTTC. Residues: CASSVVGGEGQETQYF.

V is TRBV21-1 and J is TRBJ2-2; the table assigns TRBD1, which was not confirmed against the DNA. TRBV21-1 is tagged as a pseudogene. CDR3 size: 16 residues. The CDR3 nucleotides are TGTGCCAGCAGCAAGCGTAACAGGGCGAGCACCGGGGAGCTGTTTTTT. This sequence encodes CASSKRNRASTGELFF.

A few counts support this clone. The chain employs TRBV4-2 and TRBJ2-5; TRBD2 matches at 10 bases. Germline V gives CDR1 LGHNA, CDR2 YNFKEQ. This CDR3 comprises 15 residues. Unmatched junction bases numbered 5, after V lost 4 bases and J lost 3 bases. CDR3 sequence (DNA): TGTGCCAGCAGCCGGACCCTAGCGGGGGAAGAGACCCAGTACTTC. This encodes CASSRTLAGEETQYF.

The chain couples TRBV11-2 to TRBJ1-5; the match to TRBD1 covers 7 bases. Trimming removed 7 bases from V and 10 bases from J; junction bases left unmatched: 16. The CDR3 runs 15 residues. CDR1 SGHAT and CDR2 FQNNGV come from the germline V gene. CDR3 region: CASKLGTVKSGPQHF. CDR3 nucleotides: TGTGCCAGCAAACTCGGGACAGTAAAATCAGGACCCCAGCATTTT.

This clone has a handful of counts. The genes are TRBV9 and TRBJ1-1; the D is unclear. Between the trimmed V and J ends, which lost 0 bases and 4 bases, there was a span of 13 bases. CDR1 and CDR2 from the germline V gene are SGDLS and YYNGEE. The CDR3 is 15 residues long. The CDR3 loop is CASSVVDLGGTEAFF. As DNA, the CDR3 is TGTGCCAGCAGCGTAGTTGACCTAGGCGGCACTGAAGCTTTCTTT.

The CDR3 DNA follows: TGCGCCAGCAGCTTGGACAGGGGATTCGACACTGAAGCTTTCTTT. Protein: CASSLDRGFDTEAFF. J is TRBJ1-1 and V is TRBV5-1, with 7 bases matching TRBD1. The V gene's germline CDR1 is SGHRS and CDR2 YFSETQ. V shed 0 bases, J shed 3 bases, and the junction held 5 bases outside the gene matches. The length of the CDR3 is 15 residues.

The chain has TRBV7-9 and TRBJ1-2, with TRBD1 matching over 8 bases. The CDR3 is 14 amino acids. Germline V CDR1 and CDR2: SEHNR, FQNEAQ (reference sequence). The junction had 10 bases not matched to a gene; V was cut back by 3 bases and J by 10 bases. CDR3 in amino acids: CASSLQGAESVYTF. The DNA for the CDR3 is TGTGCCAGCAGCTTGCAGGGGGCGGAATCTGTCTACACCTTC.

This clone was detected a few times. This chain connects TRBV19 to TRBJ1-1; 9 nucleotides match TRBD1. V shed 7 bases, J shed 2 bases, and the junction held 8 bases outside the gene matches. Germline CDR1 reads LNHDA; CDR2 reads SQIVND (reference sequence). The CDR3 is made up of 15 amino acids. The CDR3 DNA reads TGTGCCAGTACGGGCTGGGACAGGGCCAACACTGAAGCTTTCTTT. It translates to CASTGWDRANTEAFF.

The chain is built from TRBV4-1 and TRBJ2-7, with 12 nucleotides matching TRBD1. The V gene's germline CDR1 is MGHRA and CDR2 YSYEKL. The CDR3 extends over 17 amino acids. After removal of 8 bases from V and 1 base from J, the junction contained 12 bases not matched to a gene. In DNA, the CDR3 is TGCGCCAGCCAAGGGGGACAGGGGGCATTTTCTTCCTACGAGCAGTACTTC. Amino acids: CASQGGQGAFSSYEQYF.

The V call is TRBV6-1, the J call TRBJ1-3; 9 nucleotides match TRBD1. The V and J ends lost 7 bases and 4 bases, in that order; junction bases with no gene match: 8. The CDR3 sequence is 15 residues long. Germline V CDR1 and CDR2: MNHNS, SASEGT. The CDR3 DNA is TGTGCCAGCACCGAACAGGGGGCGTCCGGAAACACCATATATTTT. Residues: CASTEQGASGNTIYF.

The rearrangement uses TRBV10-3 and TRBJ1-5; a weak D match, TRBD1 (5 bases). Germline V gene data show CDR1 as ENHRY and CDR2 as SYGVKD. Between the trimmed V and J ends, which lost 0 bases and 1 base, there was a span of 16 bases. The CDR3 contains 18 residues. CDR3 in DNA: TGTGCCATCAGTGAGTCGGGCGGGGGAGGAGGGAGCAATCAGCCCCAGCATTTT. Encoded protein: CAISESGGGGGSNQPQHF.

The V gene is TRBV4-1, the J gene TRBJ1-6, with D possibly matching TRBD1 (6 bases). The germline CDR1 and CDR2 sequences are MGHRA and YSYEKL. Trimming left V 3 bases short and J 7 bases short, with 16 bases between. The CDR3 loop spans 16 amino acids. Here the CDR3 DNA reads TGCGCCAGCAGCCAGTATGAGGGGGTTATAAATTCACCCCTCCACTTT. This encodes CASSQYEGVINSPLHF.

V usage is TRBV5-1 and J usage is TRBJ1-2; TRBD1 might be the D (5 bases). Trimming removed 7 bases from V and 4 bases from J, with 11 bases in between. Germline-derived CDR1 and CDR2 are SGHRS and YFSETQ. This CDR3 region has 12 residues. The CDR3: CASRGTFYGYTF. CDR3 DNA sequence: TGCGCCAGCCGCGGGACGTTCTATGGCTACACCTTC.

The CDR3 nucleotides read TGTGCCAGTAGTATAGAATACAGGGAAGGGACCGGGGAGCTGTTTTTT. It translates to CASSIEYREGTGELFF. The chain joins TRBV19 to TRBJ2-2; the D gene is possibly TRBD1 (6 bases). The CDR3 sequence is 16 residues long. Germline V lookup: CDR1 LNHDA, CDR2 SQIVND (reference sequence). V lost 0 bases to trimming and J lost 5 bases, with 13 bases between them.

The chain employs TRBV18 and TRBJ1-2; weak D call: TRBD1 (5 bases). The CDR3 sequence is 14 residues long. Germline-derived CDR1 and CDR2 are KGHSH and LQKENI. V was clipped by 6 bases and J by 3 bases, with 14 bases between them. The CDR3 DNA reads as TGTGCCAGCTCCTATGGGGCGGATGACTATGGCTACACCTTC. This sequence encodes CASSYGADDYGYTF.

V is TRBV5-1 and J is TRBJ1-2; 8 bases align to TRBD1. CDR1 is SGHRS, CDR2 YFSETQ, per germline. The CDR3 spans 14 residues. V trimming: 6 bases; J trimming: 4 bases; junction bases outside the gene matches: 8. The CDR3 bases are TGCGCCAGCACCCTACAGGGGGGAGCCTATGGCTACACCTTC. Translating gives CASTLQGGAYGYTF.

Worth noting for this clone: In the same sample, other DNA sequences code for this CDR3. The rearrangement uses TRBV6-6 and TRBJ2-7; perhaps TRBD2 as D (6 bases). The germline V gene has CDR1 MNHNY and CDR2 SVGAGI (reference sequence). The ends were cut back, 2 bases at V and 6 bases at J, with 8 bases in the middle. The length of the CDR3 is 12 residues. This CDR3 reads CASSYGGGEQYF. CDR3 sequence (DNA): TGTGCCAGCAGTTACGGGGGAGGCGAGCAGTACTTC.

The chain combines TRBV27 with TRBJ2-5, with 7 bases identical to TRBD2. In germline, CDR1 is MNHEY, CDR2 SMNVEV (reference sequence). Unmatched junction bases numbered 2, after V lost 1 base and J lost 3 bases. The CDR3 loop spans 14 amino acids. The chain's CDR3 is CASSLFAGEETQYF. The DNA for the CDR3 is TGTGCCAGCAGTTTATTTGCGGGGGAAGAGACCCAGTACTTC.

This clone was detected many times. As DNA, the CDR3 is TGTGCCAGCAGTGACCATGAGACAGGGAGCAATGAAAAACTGTTTTTT. Translation gives CASSDHETGSNEKLFF. V usage is TRBV6-1 and J usage is TRBJ1-4, with 7 bases aligning to TRBD1. The germline V gene encodes CDR1 MNHNS and CDR2 SASEGT. Unmatched junction bases numbered 9, after V lost 3 bases and J lost 5 bases. This CDR3 spans 16 amino acids.

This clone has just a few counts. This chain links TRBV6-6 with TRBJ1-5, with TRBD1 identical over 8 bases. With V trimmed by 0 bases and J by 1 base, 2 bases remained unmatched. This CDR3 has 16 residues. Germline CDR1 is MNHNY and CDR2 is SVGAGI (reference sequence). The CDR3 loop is CASSYSTGVSNQPQHF. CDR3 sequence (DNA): TGTGCCAGCAGTTACTCGACAGGGGTGAGCAATCAGCCCCAGCATTTT.

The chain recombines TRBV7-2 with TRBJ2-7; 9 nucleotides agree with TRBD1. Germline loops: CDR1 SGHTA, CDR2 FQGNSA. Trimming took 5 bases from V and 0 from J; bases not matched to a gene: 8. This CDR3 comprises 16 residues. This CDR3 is CASSRPGQGVSYEQYF. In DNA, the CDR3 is TGTGCCAGCAGCCGTCCGGGACAGGGCGTCTCCTACGAGCAGTACTTC. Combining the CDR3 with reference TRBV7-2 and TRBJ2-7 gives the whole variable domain GAGVSQSPSNKVTEKGKDVELRCDPISGHTALYWYRQSLGQGLEFLIYFQGNSAPDKSGLPSDRFSAERTGGSVSTLTIQRTQQEDSAVYLCASSRPGQGVSYEQYFGPGTRLTVT.

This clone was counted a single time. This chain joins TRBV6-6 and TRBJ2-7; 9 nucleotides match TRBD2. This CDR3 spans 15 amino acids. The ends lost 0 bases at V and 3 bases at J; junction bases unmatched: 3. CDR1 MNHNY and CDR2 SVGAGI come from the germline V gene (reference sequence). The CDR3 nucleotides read TGTGCCAGCAGTTACTCGCGTAGCGGGGGCTACGAGCAGTACTTC. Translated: CASSYSRSGGYEQYF.